What follows are 17 T cell receptor beta chains derived from one specimen sequenced in a study of regulatory T cells in long-lasting Graves disease. Time point described: persistent/refractory GD, antithyroid drugs over 5 years with positive TRAb. The TCR library was made from RNA that had been extracted from PBMCs in TRIzol. Building the TCR beta libraries relied on iRepertoire HTBI primers, and CDR3 regions underwent Arm-PCR. TCRdb re-analysed the multiplex PCR reads in MiXCR, keeping a single row per CDR3 protein. The data contain over 250,000 distinct CDR3 sequences, around 23% of them seen just once; the ten biggest clones take up just over 55%. This specimen consisted of peripheral blood mononuclear cells (PBMCs), obtained when the disease was refractory, from a patient treated with antithyroid drugs. Receptors originate from a female donor with Graves disease.

This clonotype has at least ten counts. The chain joins TRBV6-2 or TRBV6-3 to TRBJ2-7; D remains unclear. V was pared by 5 bases and J by 2 bases, with 10 bases between. The CDR3 has 13 residues. Germline V CDR1 and CDR2: MNHEY, SVGEGT. This CDR3 is CASSRYGTYEQYF. The CDR3 DNA sequence: TGTGCCAGCAGTCGGTACGGAACCTACGAGCAGTACTTC.

In this sample, this clonotype turned up a few times. The chain recombines TRBV19 with TRBJ1-1; D perhaps matches TRBD1 (5 bases). Trimming cost V 8 bases and J 6 bases, with 22 bases left between them. Per germline, CDR1 LNHDA and CDR2 SQIVND (reference sequence). This CDR3 is built from 15 residues. The CDR3 protein is CASRKGYFILAEAFF. For the CDR3, the DNA is TGTGCCAGTCGGAAGGGGTATTTTATTCTCGCTGAAGCTTTCTTT.

The chain combines TRBV28 with TRBJ2-1; D is undetermined. Trimming took 11 bases from V and 5 from J, leaving 13 bases between them. The CDR3 loop spans 12 amino acids. Germline assignment: CDR1 MDHEN and CDR2 SYDVKM. The CDR3: CAAYNRDNEQFF. The CDR3 nucleotides read TGTGCCGCCTACAACAGAGACAATGAGCAGTTCTTC. Supplemented by reference TRBV28 and TRBJ2-1, the full variable domain reads DVKVTQSSRYLVKRTGEKVFLECVQDMDHENMFWYRQDPGLGLRLIYFSYDVKMKEKGDIPEGYSVSREKKERFSLILESASTNQTSMYLCAAYNRDNEQFFGPGTRLTVL.

In its sample, this clonotype was seen a few times. The gene calls are TRBV30 and TRBJ1-2, with 8 bases matching TRBD1. The ends lost 8 bases at V and 8 bases at J; junction bases unmatched: 13. The germline CDR1 and CDR2 sequences are GTSNPN and SVGIG (reference sequence). There are 13 residues in the CDR3. The CDR3 DNA reads as TGTGCCCGGAAGGACAGGGCTGCGGAAGGCTACACCTTC. It yields the protein CARKDRAAEGYTF.

The table lists this clonotype with a count of one. The chain is built from TRBV15 and TRBJ2-3; D not resolved. Germline assignment: CDR1 LNHNV and CDR2 YYDKDF (reference sequence). Trimming took 5 bases from V and 4 from J, leaving 16 bases between them. The CDR3 runs 15 residues. In DNA, the CDR3 is TGTGCCACCAGCTCAACCCCTGACCCCTCAGATACGCAGTATTTT. Residues: CATSSTPDPSDTQYF.

This clonotype was counted at least ten times. This chain uses TRBV20-1 with TRBJ1-1; D call uncertain. The germline CDR1 and CDR2 sequences are DFQATT and SNEGSKA (reference sequence). V was shortened by 5 bases and J by 5 bases, with 9 bases between the two germline ends. CDR3 length: 11 amino acids. CDR3 amino acids: CSARIPTEAFF. CDR3 nucleotides: TGCAGTGCTCGCATTCCGACTGAAGCTTTCTTT.

This clonotype showed up just a few times. The rearrangement links TRBV18 to TRBJ2-7, with a tentative D call TRBD1 (5 bases). Trimming removed 3 bases at V and 3 bases at J, with 12 bases between. This CDR3 has 14 amino acids. Per germline, CDR1 KGHSH and CDR2 LQKENI. In nucleotides, the CDR3 is TGTGCCAGCTCACCCCCAGGGTGGAACTACGAGCAGTACTTC. This translates into CASSPPGWNYEQYF.

V and J are TRBV4-3 and TRBJ2-1, with unresolved D. Germline lookup yields CDR1 LGHNA and CDR2 YSLEER. The V end lost 0 bases, the J end lost 7 bases, and 22 bases lay between the germline ends. CDR3 length: 18 residues. The CDR3 spells CASSQDISGQFGYNEQFF. In DNA, the CDR3 is TGCGCCAGCAGCCAAGATATTTCGGGCCAGTTCGGTTATAATGAGCAGTTCTTC.

The table lists this clonotype with many counts. The rearrangement uses TRBV6-1 and TRBJ1-2, with D tentatively TRBD1 (5 bases). Between the trimmed V and J ends, which lost 5 bases and 8 bases, there was a span of 15 bases. This CDR3 spans 13 amino acids. Germline V gene lookup returns CDR1 MNHNS and CDR2 SASEGT. The CDR3 protein is CASSLPGGEGYTF. The CDR3 DNA is TGTGCCAGCAGTCTCCCGGGGGGGGAAGGCTACACCTTC.

V and J are TRBV7-2 and TRBJ2-5, with D unresolved. The CDR3 extends over 14 amino acids. The V gene's germline CDR1 is SGHTA and CDR2 FQGNSA. Trimming took off 1 base at V and 1 base at J, with 7 bases between the two ends. The CDR3 DNA follows: TGTGCCAGCAGCTTAGGTTACGCCCAAGAGACCCAGTACTTC. Protein product: CASSLGYAQETQYF.

This clonotype was seen ten or more times. V and J are TRBV7-2 and TRBJ2-5; D call uncertain. The V end was cut by 2 bases, the J end by 2 bases, with 12 bases between. Germline V gives CDR1 SGHTA, CDR2 FQGNSA. This CDR3 is built from 15 residues. CDR3 loop: CASSLTGFSQETQYF. The CDR3 nucleotides are TGTGCCAGCAGCTTAACCGGTTTCAGTCAAGAGACCCAGTACTTC.

This clonotype showed up just a few times. The rearrangement joins TRBV6-2 or TRBV6-3 to TRBJ2-5; D call uncertain. V was pared by 5 bases and J by 1 base, with 11 bases between. In germline, CDR1 is MNHEY, CDR2 SVGEGT. The CDR3 contains 14 residues. The DNA for the CDR3 is TGTGCCAGCAGTGTATCCAGGTCCCAAGAGACCCAGTACTTC. This encodes CASSVSRSQETQYF.

This chain joins TRBV13 and TRBJ1-2, with D perhaps matching TRBD1 (6 bases). V lost 3 bases and J lost 6, with 11 bases in between. The CDR3 loop spans 13 amino acids. Germline V CDR1 and CDR2: PRHDT, FYEKMQ (reference sequence). The CDR3 DNA reads as TGTGCCAGCAGCTTTGAGGCAGGGGATGGCTACACCTTC. Protein product: CASSFEAGDGYTF.

This clonotype was detected ten times or more. The genes are TRBV6-5 and TRBJ2-5; the D gene is possibly TRBD2 (7 bases). Germline V gene sequence: CDR1 MNHEY, CDR2 SVGAGI. This CDR3 comprises 16 residues. The germline V and J ends were trimmed by 4 bases and 4 bases, with 19 bases remaining between them. The CDR3 nucleotides are TGTGCCAGCAGTTCTCCCCGGGGGGCTGGGGGAGAGACCCAGTACTTC. Its protein product is CASSSPRGAGGETQYF.

The chain links TRBV20-1 to TRBJ2-7; 12 bases line up with TRBD2. This CDR3 has 13 amino acids. Trimming at V came to 2 bases and at J to 6 bases, leaving 2 bases not matched to a gene. Per the germline V gene, CDR1 is DFQATT and CDR2 is SNEGSKA (reference sequence). The CDR3 sequence: CSARLAGGVEQYF. In DNA, the CDR3 is TGCAGTGCTAGACTAGCGGGAGGGGTCGAGCAGTACTTC.

V gene TRBV12-3 or TRBV12-4 combines with J gene TRBJ2-7; D may be TRBD2 (6 bases). Trimming took off 5 bases at V and 5 bases at J, with 16 bases between the two ends. The CDR3 covers 14 residues. In nucleotides, the CDR3 is TGTGCCAGCAGTCGCCCCGGAGGGCTCAACGAGCAGTACTTC. Its translation: CASSRPGGLNEQYF.

CDR3 loop: CASSDRDKYYEQYF. The CDR3 nucleotides are TGTGCCAGCAGCGACCGGGACAAATACTACGAGCAGTACTTC. The chain is built from TRBV7-8 and TRBJ2-7; weak D call: TRBD1 (6 bases). V shed 5 bases and J shed 3 bases, with 14 bases lying between them. The CDR3 loop spans 14 amino acids. CDR1 SGHVS and CDR2 FQNEAQ come from the germline V gene.